One TCR beta chain is described in this entry. Its antigen remains unknown. The repertoire was sequenced with immunoSEQ multiplex PCR; TCRdb's copy has only in-frame clones and lacks some. The repertoire holds 150,000 to 200,000 clones, 86% seen once, with about 6% in the top ten. The CDR3 runs 14 residues. Trimming took 0 bases from V and 6 from J; bases not matched to a gene: 4. CDR1 and CDR2 from the germline V gene are LGHNA and YSLEER. This sample stems from a study of cytomegalovirus exposure and HLA in healthy donors. Points from the study as a whole: Clusters of TCRs from the first cohort tended to co-occur in the approximately 130 validation repertoires (as a later analysis found). Among TCR beta chains, those listed as cytomegalovirus-associated numbered more than 150. Accounts indicate the classifier identified cytomegalovirus status with strong specificity and sensitivity.

The study drew the donors from its roughly 130-subject validation cohort, separate from the 666-subject first cohort. Material for sequencing was PBMCs. This chain joins TRBV4-3 and TRBJ2-7, with 8 bases fitting TRBD2. The TCR was taken from a woman younger than 45 in good health and CMV-seronegative. For the CDR3, the DNA is TGCGCCAGCAGCCAAGAGCGGGGGGTCGGCGAGCAGTACTTC. Amino acid sequence: CASSQERGVGEQYF.